This T cell receptor (beta chain) was documented in a study of cytomegalovirus exposure and HLA in healthy donors. In the PCR, 60 Vbeta and 13 Jbeta primers were used. Some clones are missing from TCRdb's copy, which holds only in-frame ones; the method was immunoSEQ multiplex PCR. The sample yields about 160,000 clones, about 74% seen once. Trimming cost V 3 bases and J 4 bases; bases outside gene matches: 6. Germline CDR1 is LGHNA and CDR2 is YSLEER. This CDR3 is 16 amino acids long. The study sampled nominally healthy donors, though unrecorded immune exposures were likely. The sample consisted of PBMCs. The chain combines TRBV4-3 with TRBJ2-1, with 10 nucleotides matching TRBD2. The source is a man aged 35-49 years in good health and CMV-seropositive. The CDR3 is CASSQSLAGYYNEQFF. CDR3 sequence (DNA): TGCGCCAGCAGCCAGTCACTAGCGGGATATTACAATGAGCAGTTCTTC.